The next 19 T cell receptor beta chains were all read from a single sample in a study of human T cells and chemical hapten exposure. TCRdb used MiXCR to reprocess the 5' RACE reads, holding one entry per CDR3 protein. The sample records 65,000 to 90,000 distinct CDR3 sequences, about 15% being singletons. Unfractionated whole blood was the source from which total RNA was extracted. All receptors derive from a female donor in good health.

This chain connects TRBV5-1 to TRBJ2-5; 9 positions agree with TRBD2. This CDR3 comprises 15 residues. The V segment lost 2 bases and the J segment 2 bases; nucleotides outside the gene matches: 4. Germline V gene sequence: CDR1 SGHRS, CDR2 YFSETQ. In nucleotides, the CDR3 is TGCGCCAGCAGCTTTAGCGGGAGCGGTCAAGAGACCCAGTACTTC. Its translation: CASSFSGSGQETQYF.

This clonotype was counted only a few times. The V and J genes are TRBV19 and TRBJ2-1, with 8 bases identical to TRBD2. There are 15 residues in the CDR3. CDR1 and CDR2 from the germline V gene are LNHDA and SQIVND (reference sequence). The ends lost 4 bases at V and 6 bases at J; junction bases unmatched: 8. CDR3 sequence reads: CASSTLAGGGNEQFF. CDR3 DNA sequence: TGTGCCAGTAGTACTCTAGCGGGCGGGGGCAATGAGCAGTTCTTC.

This clonotype was recorded at least ten times. This sequence joins TRBV5-5 and TRBJ1-2; 8 nucleotides align to TRBD1. The V segment lost 4 bases and the J segment 3 bases; nucleotides outside the gene matches: 11. There are 16 residues in the CDR3. Per the germline V gene, CDR1 is SGHKS and CDR2 is YYEKEE (reference sequence). The CDR3 reads CASSRGQGLRDYGYTF. The CDR3 bases are TGTGCCAGCAGCCGAGGACAGGGATTGCGGGACTATGGCTACACCTTC.

The chain links TRBV20-1 to TRBJ2-7; the match to TRBD1 covers 7 bases. From germline, CDR1 is DFQATT and CDR2 SNEGSKA (reference sequence). Trimming removed 2 bases from V and 3 bases from J; junction bases left unmatched: 7. The CDR3 is 14 residues long. The CDR3 protein is CSARHPGQFYEQYF. The CDR3 nucleotides read TGCAGTGCTAGACACCCGGGACAGTTCTACGAGCAGTACTTC.

The gene calls are TRBV5-4 and TRBJ2-5, with D possibly TRBD1 on 6 matching bases. The CDR3 extends over 15 amino acids. In germline, CDR1 is SGHNT, CDR2 YYREEE (reference sequence). The V end lost 2 bases, the J end lost 4 bases, and 15 bases lay between the germline ends. The CDR3 is CASSLSQGFGETQYF. CDR3 nucleotides: TGTGCCAGCAGCTTATCTCAGGGGTTCGGAGAGACCCAGTACTTC.

The J gene is TRBJ1-1, the V gene TRBV30; no clear D. Trimming stripped 5 bases from V and 0 bases from J, with 16 bases between. This CDR3 is 15 amino acids long. In germline, CDR1 is GTSNPN, CDR2 SVGIG (reference sequence). The CDR3: CAWAAEFLMNTEAFF. The CDR3 nucleotides read TGTGCCTGGGCGGCAGAATTTCTAATGAACACTGAAGCTTTCTTT.

This clonotype was seen only once. This sequence joins TRBV2 and TRBJ2-3, with D perhaps being TRBD1 or TRBD2 (5 bases each). The V gene's germline CDR1 is SNHLY and CDR2 FYNNEI. The germline V and J ends were trimmed by 6 bases and 7 bases, with 17 bases remaining between them. CDR3 length: 14 residues. This CDR3 reads CASSELLGTHTQYF. The CDR3 DNA follows: TGTGCCAGCAGCGAATTACTTGGGACCCATACGCAGTATTTT.

The rearrangement links TRBV5-1 to TRBJ1-1; weak D call: TRBD1 (5 bases). CDR1 and CDR2 (germline): SGHRS, YFSETQ. Trimming stripped 4 bases from V and 1 base from J, with 11 bases between. The CDR3 sequence is 14 residues long. CDR3 in amino acids: CASSMGDGNTEAFF. The CDR3 DNA follows: TGCGCCAGCAGCATGGGGGATGGGAACACTGAAGCTTTCTTT.

The DNA for the CDR3 is TGCAGTGCCGCGCGGGAGGGCCGACCCCAAGCCAAAAACATTCAGTACTTC. This gives the protein CSAAREGRPQAKNIQYF. This chain connects TRBV20-1 to TRBJ2-4, with 9 bases fitting TRBD2. The CDR3 consists of 17 residues. V dropped 6 bases and J dropped 0; count of bases not matched to a gene: 12. CDR1 is DFQATT and CDR2 is SNEGSKA in the germline V gene (reference sequence).

The chain recombines TRBV19 with TRBJ2-7; the D gene is possibly TRBD2 (6 bases). The V and J ends lost 0 bases and 9 bases respectively, with 18 bases between them. The germline V gene encodes CDR1 LNHDA and CDR2 SQIVND (reference sequence). The CDR3 spans 15 residues. Here the CDR3 reads CASSIDPGTGSRQYF. The CDR3 bases are TGTGCCAGTAGTATAGATCCCGGGACCGGGAGTCGGCAGTACTTC.

This clonotype showed up just a few times. This chain connects TRBV6-5 to TRBJ1-2; TRBD1 agrees at 7 bases. There are 16 residues in the CDR3. Germline V gene lookup returns CDR1 MNHEY and CDR2 SVGAGI. With V trimmed by 7 bases and J by 4 bases, 15 bases remained unmatched. CDR3 in amino acids: CASTLWGQSPVYGYTF. In DNA, the CDR3 is TGTGCCAGCACCCTCTGGGGACAGTCCCCTGTCTATGGCTACACCTTC.

V and J are TRBV28 and TRBJ1-2, with D maybe TRBD1 (5 bases). Germline V gene sequence: CDR1 MDHEN, CDR2 SYDVKM. The germline V and J ends were trimmed by 6 bases and 5 bases, with 13 bases remaining between them. The CDR3 spans 13 residues. The CDR3 coding sequence is TGTGCCAGCAGCTGGCAGGGCCAGTATGGCTACACCTTC. Residues: CASSWQGQYGYTF.

This clonotype was seen only a few times. The V and J genes are TRBV11-3 and TRBJ2-7; D gene unclear. Germline V gene data show CDR1 as SGHNT and CDR2 as YENEEA. V was shortened by 5 bases and J by 2 bases, with 16 bases between the two germline ends. This CDR3 has 15 residues. CDR3 sequence (DNA): TGTGCCAGCAGCCCAGGCGGCAGCTCCCCCTACGAGCAGTACTTC. Its protein product is CASSPGGSSPYEQYF.

This sequence joins TRBV27 and TRBJ1-6; 9 bases line up with TRBD1. Germline trimming cut 6 bases from V and 2 bases from J; bases unmatched to any gene: 5. The germline V gene encodes CDR1 MNHEY and CDR2 SMNVEV (reference sequence). The CDR3 extends over 16 amino acids. The CDR3: CASRRGQGTYNSPLHF. In DNA form, the CDR3 reads TGTGCCAGCAGAAGGGGACAGGGCACCTATAATTCACCCCTCCACTTT.

The chain recombines TRBV7-9 with TRBJ1-1, with no clear D. Between the trimmed V and J ends, which lost 1 base and 2 bases, there was a span of 8 bases. The CDR3 totals 14 residues. Germline values: CDR1 SEHNR, CDR2 FQNEAQ (reference sequence). The CDR3 coding sequence is TGTGCCAGCAGCTTAGAGGGAGTAAACACTGAAGCTTTCTTT. It specifies CASSLEGVNTEAFF.

The J gene is TRBJ2-3, the V gene TRBV5-1; possible D gene TRBD2, 6 bases. Trimming shortened V by 1 base and J by 0 bases, and 12 bases separated the two germline ends. Germline CDR1 and CDR2: SGHRS and YFSETQ. The CDR3 length is 16 residues. DNA of the CDR3: TGCGCCAGCAGCTTGTTCGGAGGGACTAGCACAGATACGCAGTATTTT. It encodes CASSLFGGTSTDTQYF.

This clonotype was seen at least ten times. The J gene is TRBJ2-2, the V gene TRBV15, with D possibly being TRBD1 (5 bases). The V and J ends lost 3 bases and 0 bases respectively, with 8 bases between them. Germline CDR1 is LNHNV and CDR2 is YYDKDF (reference sequence). CDR3 length: 15 amino acids. In nucleotides, the CDR3 is TGTGCCACCAGCAGGACAGTGGCGAACACCGGGGAGCTGTTTTTT. Its translation: CATSRTVANTGELFF. Together with reference TRBV15 and TRBJ2-2, the CDR3 gives the full variable domain: DAMVIQNPRYQVTQFGKPVTLSCSQTLNHNVMYWYQQKSSQAPKLLFHYYDKDFNNEADTPDNFQSRRPNTSFCFLDIRSPGLGDTAMYLCATSRTVANTGELFFGEGSRLTVL.

The J gene is TRBJ1-2, the V gene TRBV3-1; no definite D call. Looked up from germline, CDR1 is LGHDT and CDR2 is YNNKEL (reference sequence). The germline V and J ends were trimmed by 4 bases and 4 bases, with 25 bases remaining between them. The CDR3 totals 18 residues. As DNA, the CDR3 is TGTGCCAGCAGCCCATCCTACCCCCCGGGGAGGTTTAGCTATGGCTACACCTTC. As protein: CASSPSYPPGRFSYGYTF.

This clonotype was seen many times. The CDR3 sequence: CSVSTGQGVGNTIYF. CDR3 coding DNA: TGCAGCGTATCCACCGGACAGGGGGTTGGAAACACCATATATTTT. This sequence joins TRBV29-1 and TRBJ1-3, with 10 bases identical to TRBD1. Trimming at V came to 6 bases and at J to 3 bases, leaving 8 bases not matched to a gene. CDR1 and CDR2 (germline): SQVTM, ANQGSEA. The CDR3 sequence is 15 residues long.